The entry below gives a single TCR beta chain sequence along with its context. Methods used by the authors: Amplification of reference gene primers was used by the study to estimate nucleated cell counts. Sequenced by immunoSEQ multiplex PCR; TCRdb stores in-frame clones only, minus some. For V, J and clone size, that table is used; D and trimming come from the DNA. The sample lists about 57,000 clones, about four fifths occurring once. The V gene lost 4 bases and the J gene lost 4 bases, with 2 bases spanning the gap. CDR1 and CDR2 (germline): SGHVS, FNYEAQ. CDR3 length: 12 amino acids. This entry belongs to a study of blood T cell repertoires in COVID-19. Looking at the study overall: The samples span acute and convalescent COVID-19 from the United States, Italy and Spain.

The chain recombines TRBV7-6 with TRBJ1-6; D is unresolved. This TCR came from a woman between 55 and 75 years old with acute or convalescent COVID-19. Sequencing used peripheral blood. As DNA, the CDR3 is TGTGCCAGCAGCTCTTATAATTCACCCCTCCACTTT. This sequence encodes CASSSYNSPLHF.